This TCR beta chain was recorded in a study of beta chain features in type 1 diabetes (dated by TCRdb to between 2017 and 2018). Regarding the research as a whole: Mean age, gender distribution, total cell number and subset yield were not different between patients and healthy donors. In the study, TCRB repertoires of sorted circulating CD4+ T cell subsets from recently diagnosed type 1 diabetes patients were compared with those of matched healthy donors. Whereas all 28 donors provided naive and central memory subsets, regulatory and stem cell-like memory subsets were isolated from just 8 patients and roughly 8 healthy donors. A total of 90 million to 140 million sorted cells were examined across all samples, and RNA yield correlated strongly with the number of cells per subset. The investigation overall reported the following: Fewer insertions and more nucleotide deletions at VDJ recombination sites were observed in patients with type 1 diabetes, implying thymic rearrangement abnormalities. A moderate but significant shortening of TCRB CDR3 length was observed in type 1 diabetes patients in all four CD4+ subsets. The naive, central memory and regulatory TCRB repertoires appeared to resemble one another more closely among patients than among healthy donors. Because cDNA was sequenced instead of genomic DNA, activated cells with high expression could be over-represented, although the groups did not differ in activation or CD3 levels. Shorter templates might be favored by PCR, yet because patient and control samples were amplified and corrected together, any such skew would affect both groups equally. HLA sub-analyses involved small numbers of individuals, so any influence of HLA type on TCRB rearrangement remained unresolved.

As to this clone: Its antigen is unknown. The input lacks base qualities; no much larger clone sits a single base away.

From each donor, a single peripheral blood sample of around 120 mL on average was drawn into heparinised tubes. A BD FACSAria II was used to sort naive, central memory, regulatory and stem cell-like memory CD4+ T cells with a panel that included CD45RO, CCR7, CD25, CD127, CD95 and CD27. All sorted populations exceeded 95% purity. Right away, PBMCs were isolated by Lymphoprep density gradient centrifugation and were stained directly, with no culture step. So that batch effects would be minimized, each experiment stained and sorted samples in pairs, pairing one healthy donor with one patient. V loses 2 bases, J loses 12 bases, and the germline ends lie 16 bases apart. CDR1 MGHDK and CDR2 SYGVNS were looked up in the germline V gene. From the cysteine through the phenylalanine, the CDR3 covers 14 amino acids. Only the CDR3 part of the read is kept: 42 bases, read in frame from the first base. The High Capacity cDNA Reverse Transcription Kit was used to reverse transcribe all of the isolated RNA, meaning that expressed TCRB transcripts were what got sequenced. Naive, central memory and regulatory T cell samples underwent deep immunoSEQ sequencing, averaging roughly 3.5 million total reads per sample. After sorted cells were lysed in RLT buffer, RNA was extracted with DNase-treated RNeasy Micro or Mini kits, with the choice depending on cell number. Each cell subset was processed separately to prevent cross-contamination, with patient and healthy donor samples processed together. TCRB sequences were amplified from cDNA with the immunoSEQ multiplex PCR, producing 87-bp fragments spanning the CDR3 region. Sequencing of the amplicons was done on the Illumina HiSeq platform. On the authors' methods: Synthetic template baselines were used to correct PCR bias computationally, reads within Hamming distance 2 were collapsed together, and singletons that could not be merged were discarded. Reads were aligned against IMGT to assign V, D and J genes, CDR3 length and insertions or deletions at six rearrangement sites. Within each subset, clonotype counts were normalized to sorted cell number, and only after that were true diversity and Gini coefficients computed with the tcR R package. Repertoire sharing was quantified using the overlap coefficient calculated on TCRB nucleotide sequences. TCRdb re-hosts the immuneACCESS table, in-frame sequences only. Its copies lack some clones; in the studies checked, an unresolved V gene accounts for under half of them, and the cause for the rest is not known. The D gene and trimming were derived from the DNA, and the V and J assignments and clone size from that table. Within this sample are about 340,000 clones, with around 7.6% of them counted one time only. Under 0.5% of the sample goes to the ten largest clones.

The sequence joins TRBV25-1 to TRBJ2-2; no D segment can be confidently identified. This TCR was sampled from a woman younger than 30 in good health. Sequencing was done on a sample of central memory CD4+ T cells from blood. The nucleotide sequence is TGTGCCAGCAGTGAAGGTGGTCTCATAGTCAAGCTGTTTTTT. Its translation reads: CASSEGGLIVKLFF.